A single sample is the source of the 5 T cell receptor beta chains below, sequenced in a study of cytomegalovirus exposure and HLA in healthy donors. PCR involved 60 Vbeta and 13 Jbeta primers. The assay was immunoSEQ multiplex PCR, and TCRdb's table has in-frame clones only and misses some. There are 210,000 or so clones in the sample; roughly 80% occur only once, and 1.4% lies in the top ten. Source material: PBMCs. These receptors were obtained from a girl between 10 and 17 years old in good health and CMV-seronegative.

This clone was picked up one time. Other DNA variants within this sample encode the same CDR3. The rearrangement uses TRBV27 and TRBJ1-1; D is unresolved. Per the germline V gene, CDR1 is MNHEY and CDR2 is SMNVEV (reference sequence). Trimming left V 2 bases short and J 1 base short, with 5 bases between. The CDR3 totals 13 residues. CDR3 amino acids: CASSLRENTEAFF. The CDR3 bases are TGTGCCAGCAGTTTACGAGAGAACACTGAAGCTTTCTTT.

V usage is TRBV13 and J usage is TRBJ2-3; 15 bases are a match to TRBD2. The CDR3 is made up of 16 amino acids. V dropped 5 bases and J dropped 6; count of bases not matched to a gene: 6. The germline gives CDR1 PRHDT, CDR2 FYEKMQ (reference sequence). Written as DNA, the CDR3 is TGTGCCAGCAGCCTGGGACTAGCGGGAGGAGGGGATACGCAGTATTTT. This gives the protein CASSLGLAGGGDTQYF.

In its sample, this clone was seen once. The chain uses TRBV28 and TRBJ2-7; perhaps TRBD1 as D (5 bases). CDR3 size: 15 residues. Germline CDR1 MDHEN, CDR2 SYDVKM. V was pared by 6 bases and J by 3 bases, with 18 bases between. The CDR3 DNA follows: TGTGCCAGCAGCCTGTATACCGCAGGGTACTACGAGCAGTACTTC. Protein product: CASSLYTAGYYEQYF.

Of note for this clone: The same CDR3 also results from other DNA sequences found in this sample. The rearrangement joins TRBV11-2 to TRBJ1-1, with a tentative D call TRBD1 (5 bases). Looked up from germline, CDR1 is SGHAT and CDR2 is FQNNGV. CDR3 length equals 14 residues. Between the trimmed V and J ends, which lost 3 bases and 1 base, there was a span of 9 bases. The CDR3 protein is CASSFTGENTEAFF. CDR3 bases: TGTGCCAGCAGCTTCACAGGCGAGAACACTGAAGCTTTCTTT.

Only a few counts were recorded for this clone. The rearrangement links TRBV19 to TRBJ1-3; D may be TRBD1 (5 bases). Germline V lookup: CDR1 LNHDA, CDR2 SQIVND (reference sequence). Trimming pared 3 bases from V and 4 bases from J, leaving 16 bases between. The CDR3 contains 16 residues. Here the CDR3 DNA reads TGTGCCAGTAGTATTGGGGACTTCCCGGGAGGAAACACCATATATTTT. Protein sequence: CASSIGDFPGGNTIYF.